This paragraph reports one T cell receptor (beta chain). What it binds is not known. These data are taken from a study of naive CD8 T cells in extremely preterm neonates. Cord blood came from elective full-term cesareans at roughly 35-43 weeks without labor or membrane rupture. About 20,000 to 100,000 naive CD8+ T cells were sorted per sample. Notes on the study in general: Shared CDR3 nucleotide sequences: preterm 2.5% to 3%, term 0.35% to 0.4%, children less than 0.035%, adults more than 0.0075%.

Method: immunoSEQ multiplex PCR; TCRdb's copy keeps in-frame clones and lacks some. Of roughly 5,000 clones in the sample, approximately 97% were seen once. The sequence derives from a newborn in good health. Specimen: naive CD8+ T cells from cord blood.

CDR3 residues: CASSLGAPYEQYF. Here the CDR3 DNA reads TGTGCCAGCAGTCTGGGGGCCCCCTACGAGCAGTACTTC. The J gene is TRBJ2-7, the V gene TRBV27; weak D call: TRBD1 (6 bases). Germline V lookup: CDR1 MNHEY, CDR2 SMNVEV (reference sequence). Trimming stripped 5 bases from V and 2 bases from J, with 10 bases between. The CDR3 is 13 amino acids.